This T cell receptor beta chain was retrieved from a study of synovial regulatory T cells in juvenile arthritis. Germline values: CDR1 SGHAT, CDR2 FQNNGV. The CDR3 has 14 residues. This entry has no DNA. TCRdb keeps only in-frame clones here, not all; method: immunoSEQ multiplex PCR. The sample totals about 10,000 clones; its top ten clones hold around 1.1%. The approximately 11 donors had active juvenile idiopathic arthritis, with 3 polyarticular and 8 oligoarticular cases. The genes are TRBV11-2 and TRBJ2-7; absent DNA, TCRdb's TRBD1 call cannot be checked. The specimen was Treg cells from blood. Subset given: remaining (HLA-DR-negative) circulating blood Treg cells. The origin of this receptor is a donor younger than 35 with juvenile idiopathic arthritis. CDR3 sequence reads: CASSPRQGRYEQYF.